The present entry profiles one TCR beta chain with its context. Its specificity is not known. The data were taken from a study of regulatory T cells in long-lasting Graves disease. Study outcomes and limitations: Sharing of public clonotypes was greater in persistent patients (over 2,500) than in new patients (966).

Time point here: persistent/refractory GD, antithyroid drugs over 5 years with positive TRAb. Preparation of the TCR library used RNA extracted from PBMCs. Construction of the TCR beta libraries employed iRepertoire HTBI primers in conjunction with Arm-PCR of CDR3 regions. TCRdb used MiXCR to reprocess the multiplex PCR reads, holding one entry per CDR3 protein. The sample contains approximately 500,000 distinct CDR3 sequences, roughly 21% of which appear only once. The V gene end was trimmed by 4 bases and the J gene end by 0 bases; junction bases not matched to a gene: 6. Per germline, CDR1 SGHRS and CDR2 YFSETQ. This CDR3 is 15 amino acids long.

The J gene is TRBJ1-1, the V gene TRBV5-1; 7 positions match TRBD1. The input for sequencing was peripheral blood mononuclear cells (PBMCs), taken when the disease was refractory, from a patient treated with antithyroid drugs. This receptor was obtained from a female donor with Graves disease. CDR3 in amino acids: CASSVQGGMNTEAFF. CDR3 DNA sequence: TGCGCCAGCAGCGTCCAGGGGGGAATGAACACTGAAGCTTTCTTT.